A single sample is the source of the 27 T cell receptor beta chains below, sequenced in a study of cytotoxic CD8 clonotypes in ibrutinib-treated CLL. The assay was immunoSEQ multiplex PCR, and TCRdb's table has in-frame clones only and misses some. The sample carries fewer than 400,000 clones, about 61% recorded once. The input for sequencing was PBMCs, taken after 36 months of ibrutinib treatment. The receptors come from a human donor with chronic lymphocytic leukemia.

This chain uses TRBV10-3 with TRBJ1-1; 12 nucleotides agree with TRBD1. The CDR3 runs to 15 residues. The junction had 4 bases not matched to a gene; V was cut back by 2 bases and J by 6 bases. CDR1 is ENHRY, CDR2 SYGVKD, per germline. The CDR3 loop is CAISEPGTGGSEAFF. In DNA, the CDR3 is TGTGCCATCAGTGAGCCAGGGACAGGGGGCTCTGAAGCTTTCTTT.

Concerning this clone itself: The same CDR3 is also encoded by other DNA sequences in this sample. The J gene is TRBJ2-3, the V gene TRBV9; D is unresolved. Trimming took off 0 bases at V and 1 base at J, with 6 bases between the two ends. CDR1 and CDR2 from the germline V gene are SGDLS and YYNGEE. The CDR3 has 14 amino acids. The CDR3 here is CASSVGPRTDTQYF. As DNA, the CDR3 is TGTGCCAGCAGCGTAGGCCCTCGCACAGATACGCAGTATTTT.

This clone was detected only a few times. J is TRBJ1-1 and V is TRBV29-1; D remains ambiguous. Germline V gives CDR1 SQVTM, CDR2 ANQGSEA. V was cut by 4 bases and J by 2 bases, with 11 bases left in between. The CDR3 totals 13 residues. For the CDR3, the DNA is TGCAGCGTTGTTAGTCCCGTTAACACTGAAGCTTTCTTT. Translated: CSVVSPVNTEAFF. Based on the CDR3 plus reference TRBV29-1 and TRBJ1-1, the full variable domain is SAVISQKPSRDICQRGTSLTIQCQVDSQVTMMFWYRQQPGQSLTLIATANQGSEATYESGFVIDKFPISRPNLTFSTLTVSNMSPEDSSIYLCSVVSPVNTEAFFGQGTRLTVV.

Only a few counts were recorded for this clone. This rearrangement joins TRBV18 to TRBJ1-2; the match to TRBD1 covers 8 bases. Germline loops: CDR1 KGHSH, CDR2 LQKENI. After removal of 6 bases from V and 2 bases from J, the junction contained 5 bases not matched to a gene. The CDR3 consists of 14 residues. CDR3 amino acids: CASSPTGVNYGYTF. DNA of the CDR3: TGTGCCAGCTCGCCGACAGGGGTGAACTATGGCTACACCTTC.

The CDR3, as DNA: TGTGCCAGCAGTTACTCATCGGGGGAAGGAAACATTCAGTACTTC. Translating gives CASSYSSGEGNIQYF. The J gene is TRBJ2-4, the V gene TRBV6-5; tentatively, D is TRBD2 (6 bases). This CDR3 has 15 residues. V was trimmed by 0 bases and J by 6 bases, leaving 12 bases between them. The germline V gene encodes CDR1 MNHEY and CDR2 SVGAGI.

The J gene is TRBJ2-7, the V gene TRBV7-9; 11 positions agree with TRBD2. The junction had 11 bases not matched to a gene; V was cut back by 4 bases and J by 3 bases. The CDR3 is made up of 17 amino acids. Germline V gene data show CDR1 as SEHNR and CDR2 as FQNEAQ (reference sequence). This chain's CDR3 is CASSSITIAGGNYEQYF. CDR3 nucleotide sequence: TGTGCCAGCAGCTCCATAACAATAGCGGGGGGGAACTACGAGCAGTACTTC.

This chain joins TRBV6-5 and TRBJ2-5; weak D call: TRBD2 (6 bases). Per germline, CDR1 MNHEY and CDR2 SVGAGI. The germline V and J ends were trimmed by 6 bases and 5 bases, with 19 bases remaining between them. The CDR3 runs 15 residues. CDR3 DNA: TGTGCCAGCAGCCCTACTAGCTACGCATTGGAGACCCAGTACTTC. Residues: CASSPTSYALETQYF.

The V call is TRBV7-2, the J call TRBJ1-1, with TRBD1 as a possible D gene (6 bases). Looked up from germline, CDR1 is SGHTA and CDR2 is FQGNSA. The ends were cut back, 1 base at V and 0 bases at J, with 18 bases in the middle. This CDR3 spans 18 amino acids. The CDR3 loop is CASSLVPGAVRLNTEAFF. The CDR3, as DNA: TGTGCCAGCAGCTTAGTACCGGGGGCAGTCAGGCTGAACACTGAAGCTTTCTTT.

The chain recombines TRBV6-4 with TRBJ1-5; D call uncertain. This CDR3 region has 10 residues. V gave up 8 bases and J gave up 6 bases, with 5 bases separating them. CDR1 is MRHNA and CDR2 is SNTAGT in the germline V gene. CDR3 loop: CASPVQPQHF. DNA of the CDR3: TGTGCCAGCCCTGTTCAGCCCCAGCATTTT.

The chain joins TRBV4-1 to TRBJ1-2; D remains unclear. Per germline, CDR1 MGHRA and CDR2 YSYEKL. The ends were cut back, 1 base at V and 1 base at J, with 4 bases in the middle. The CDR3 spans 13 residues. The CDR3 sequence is CASSQGNNYGYTF. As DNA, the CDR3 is TGCGCCAGCAGCCAAGGAAATAACTATGGCTACACCTTC.

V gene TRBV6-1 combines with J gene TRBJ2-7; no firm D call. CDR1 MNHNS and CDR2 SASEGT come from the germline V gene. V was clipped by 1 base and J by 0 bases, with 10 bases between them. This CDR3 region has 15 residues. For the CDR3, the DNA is TGTGCCAGCAGTGAAGTCGGCAGGAGCTCCTACGAGCAGTACTTC. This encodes CASSEVGRSSYEQYF.

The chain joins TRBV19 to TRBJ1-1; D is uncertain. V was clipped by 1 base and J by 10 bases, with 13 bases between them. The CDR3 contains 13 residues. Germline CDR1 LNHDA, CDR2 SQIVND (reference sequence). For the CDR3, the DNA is TGTGCCAGTAGTATAGTGGTCGGTGGAATAGCTTTCTTT. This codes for CASSIVVGGIAFF.

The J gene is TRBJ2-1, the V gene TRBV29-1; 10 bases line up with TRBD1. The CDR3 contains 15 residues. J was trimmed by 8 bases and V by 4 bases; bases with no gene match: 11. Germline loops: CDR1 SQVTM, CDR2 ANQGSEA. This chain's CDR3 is CSVVRQGAFFDEQFF. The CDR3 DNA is TGCAGCGTTGTTCGACAGGGGGCTTTTTTTGATGAGCAGTTCTTC.

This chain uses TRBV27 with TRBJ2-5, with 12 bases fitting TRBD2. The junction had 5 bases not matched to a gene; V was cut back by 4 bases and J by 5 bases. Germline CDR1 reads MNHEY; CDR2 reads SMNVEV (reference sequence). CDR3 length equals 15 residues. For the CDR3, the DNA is TGTGCCAGCAGTTCTAGCGGGAGGGCCGGGGAGACCCAGTACTTC. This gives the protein CASSSSGRAGETQYF.

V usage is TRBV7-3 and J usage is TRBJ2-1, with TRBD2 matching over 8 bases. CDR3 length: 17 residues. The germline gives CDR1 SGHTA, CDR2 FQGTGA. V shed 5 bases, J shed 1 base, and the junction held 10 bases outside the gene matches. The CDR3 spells CASSPRPGGPSYNEQFF. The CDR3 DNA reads TGTGCCAGCAGCCCCCGGCCGGGGGGGCCGTCCTACAATGAGCAGTTCTTC.

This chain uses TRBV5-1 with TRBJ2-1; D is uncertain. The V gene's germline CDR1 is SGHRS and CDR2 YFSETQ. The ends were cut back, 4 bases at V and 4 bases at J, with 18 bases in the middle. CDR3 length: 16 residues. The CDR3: CASSPSPGWSYNEQFF. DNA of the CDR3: TGCGCCAGCAGCCCATCCCCCGGGTGGAGTTACAATGAGCAGTTCTTC. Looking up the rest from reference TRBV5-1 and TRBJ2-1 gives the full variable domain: KAGVTQTPRYLIKTRGQQVTLSCSPISGHRSVSWYQQTPGQGLQFLFEYFSETQRNKGNFPGRFSGRQFSNSRSEMNVSTLELGDSALYLCASSPSPGWSYNEQFFGPGTRLTVL.

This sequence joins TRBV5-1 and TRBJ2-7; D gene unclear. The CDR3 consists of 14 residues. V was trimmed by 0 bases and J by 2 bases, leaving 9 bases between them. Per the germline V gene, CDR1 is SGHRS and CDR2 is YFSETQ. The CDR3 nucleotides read TGCGCCAGCAGCTTGGCCGTGGCCACCTACGAGCAGTACTTC. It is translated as CASSLAVATYEQYF.

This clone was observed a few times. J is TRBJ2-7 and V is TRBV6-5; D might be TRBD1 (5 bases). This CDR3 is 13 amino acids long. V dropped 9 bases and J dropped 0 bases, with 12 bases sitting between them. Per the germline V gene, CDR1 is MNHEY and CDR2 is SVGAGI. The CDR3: CASGALGSYEQYF. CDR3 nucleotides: TGTGCCAGTGGGGCCCTGGGCTCCTACGAGCAGTACTTC.

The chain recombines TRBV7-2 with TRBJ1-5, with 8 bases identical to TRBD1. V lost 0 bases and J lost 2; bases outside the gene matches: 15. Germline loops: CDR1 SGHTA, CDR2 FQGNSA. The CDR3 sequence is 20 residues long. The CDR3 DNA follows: TGTGCCAGCAGCTTAGCTGAGGTGGGGACAGGAGGTAAGGGCAATCAGCCCCAGCATTTT. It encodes CASSLAEVGTGGKGNQPQHF.

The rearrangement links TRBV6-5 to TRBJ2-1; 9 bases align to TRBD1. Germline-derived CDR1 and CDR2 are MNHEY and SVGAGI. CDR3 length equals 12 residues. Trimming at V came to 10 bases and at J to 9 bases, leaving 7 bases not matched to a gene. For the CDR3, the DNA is TGTGCCACCGGGACAGGGAAGATTGAGCAGTTCTTC. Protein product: CATGTGKIEQFF.

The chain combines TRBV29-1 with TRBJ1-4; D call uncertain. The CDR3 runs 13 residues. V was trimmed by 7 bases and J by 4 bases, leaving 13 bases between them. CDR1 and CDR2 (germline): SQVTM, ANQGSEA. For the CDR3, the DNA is TGCAGCGCGGAGACGCCAAGTAATGAAAAACTGTTTTTT. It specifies CSAETPSNEKLFF.

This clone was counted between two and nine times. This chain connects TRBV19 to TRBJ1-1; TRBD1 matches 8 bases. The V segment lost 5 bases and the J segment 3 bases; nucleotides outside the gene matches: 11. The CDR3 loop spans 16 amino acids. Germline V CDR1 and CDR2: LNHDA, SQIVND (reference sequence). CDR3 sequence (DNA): TGTGCCAGTAGTGTCCGGACAGGGCCAACCTACACTGAAGCTTTCTTT. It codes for CASSVRTGPTYTEAFF.

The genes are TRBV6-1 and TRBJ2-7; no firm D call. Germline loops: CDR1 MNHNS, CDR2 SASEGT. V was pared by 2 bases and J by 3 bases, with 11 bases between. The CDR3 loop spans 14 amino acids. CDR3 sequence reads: CASSEWIHGYEQYF. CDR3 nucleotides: TGTGCCAGCAGTGAATGGATCCATGGCTACGAGCAGTACTTC.

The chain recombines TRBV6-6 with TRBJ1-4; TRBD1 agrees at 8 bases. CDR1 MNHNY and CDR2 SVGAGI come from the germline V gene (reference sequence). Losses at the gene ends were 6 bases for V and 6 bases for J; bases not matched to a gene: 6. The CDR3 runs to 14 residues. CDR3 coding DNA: TGTGCCAGCAGAGCGACAGGGGCACATGAAAAACTGTTTTTT. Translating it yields CASRATGAHEKLFF.

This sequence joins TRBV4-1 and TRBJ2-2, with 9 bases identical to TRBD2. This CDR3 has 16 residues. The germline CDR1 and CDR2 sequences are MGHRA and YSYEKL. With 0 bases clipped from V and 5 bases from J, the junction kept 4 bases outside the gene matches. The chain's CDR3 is CASSQEMAGGTGELFF. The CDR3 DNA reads TGCGCCAGCAGCCAAGAGATGGCGGGAGGGACCGGGGAGCTGTTTTTT.

CDR3 sequence: CASSVGGGQLAYEQYF. In DNA, the CDR3 is TGTGCCAGCAGCGTAGGCGGTGGACAGCTCGCCTACGAGCAGTACTTC. The rearrangement links TRBV9 to TRBJ2-7; possibly TRBD1 for D (6 bases). CDR3 length: 16 residues. Trimming removed 0 bases from V and 2 bases from J, with 15 bases in between. Germline CDR1 is SGDLS and CDR2 is YYNGEE.

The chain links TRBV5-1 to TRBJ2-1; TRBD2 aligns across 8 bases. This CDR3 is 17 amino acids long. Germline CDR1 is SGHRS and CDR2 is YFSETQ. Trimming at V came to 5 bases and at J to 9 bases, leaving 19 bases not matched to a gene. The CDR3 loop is CASRSLAGRAYLAEQFF. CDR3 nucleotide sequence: TGCGCCAGCAGATCCCTAGCGGGTCGGGCCTACCTGGCTGAGCAGTTCTTC.